These 16 T cell receptor beta chains came from one sample sequenced in a study of shared clonotypes between healthy human individuals. Libraries were prepared by immunoSEQ multiplex PCR; TCRdb keeps only in-frame clonotypes and omits some of them. In the table there are approximately 1.5 million clones, just under 99% of which are singletons. The sequencing sample was made of naive CD4+ T cells sorted from blood. Subset here: CD45RA+ positively selected. The receptor source for this set is a man younger than 40 in good health.

V gene TRBV19 combines with J gene TRBJ2-7, with 14 nucleotides matching TRBD2. This CDR3 spans 15 amino acids. From germline, CDR1 is LNHDA and CDR2 SQIVND (reference sequence). Germline trimming cut 4 bases from V and 4 bases from J; bases unmatched to any gene: 3. Written as DNA, the CDR3 is TGTGCCAGTAGTACGGGGACTAGCGGGAGATACGAGCAGTACTTC. It specifies CASSTGTSGRYEQYF.

The genes are TRBV28 and TRBJ2-7; D uncertain. V shed 6 bases and J shed 8 bases, with 26 bases lying between them. The CDR3 covers 16 residues. The V gene's germline CDR1 is MDHEN and CDR2 SYDVKM. The CDR3 protein is CASRSARGQATVQQYF. The CDR3 region has the DNA TGTGCCAGCAGATCAGCCCGTGGCCAGGCTACGGTGCAGCAGTACTTC.

The chain carries TRBV10-1 and TRBJ2-7; D is uncertain. The CDR3 totals 12 residues. V was cut by 3 bases and J by 2 bases, with 5 bases left in between. CDR1 and CDR2 (germline): WNHNN, SYGVQD (reference sequence). This chain's CDR3 is CASSEGPYEQYF. The CDR3 bases are TGCGCCAGCAGTGAAGGGCCCTACGAGCAGTACTTC.

This clone was observed a single time. This chain's CDR3 is CASSQEDPFRTAKNTEAFF. CDR3 sequence (DNA): TGCGCCAGCAGCCAAGAGGACCCCTTTAGGACAGCTAAAAACACTGAAGCTTTCTTT. The V gene is TRBV4-1, the J gene TRBJ1-1, with D perhaps TRBD1 (6 bases). Trimming shortened V by 0 bases and J by 2 bases, and 22 bases separated the two germline ends. The CDR3 loop spans 19 amino acids. The germline V gene has CDR1 MGHRA and CDR2 YSYEKL.

The chain has TRBV19 and TRBJ2-3, with a weak D call TRBD2 (5 bases). CDR3 length equals 17 residues. Germline V gene lookup returns CDR1 LNHDA and CDR2 SQIVND (reference sequence). The V end lost 6 bases, the J end lost 0 bases, and 19 bases lay between the germline ends. CDR3 protein: CASRKDWKPFSTDTQYF. The CDR3 DNA follows: TGTGCCAGTAGGAAGGACTGGAAGCCATTTAGCACAGATACGCAGTATTTT.

The chain couples TRBV5-5 to TRBJ1-5; possibly TRBD1 for D (6 bases). With 0 bases removed from V and 5 bases from J, the gap between germline ends came to 15 bases. The CDR3 has 16 amino acids. Per germline, CDR1 SGHKS and CDR2 YYEKEE (reference sequence). The CDR3 loop reads CASSLVLWDTYQPQHF. CDR3 nucleotides: TGTGCCAGCAGCTTGGTGTTGTGGGACACCTATCAGCCCCAGCATTTT.

The gene calls are TRBV7-9 and TRBJ2-7; TRBD1 might be the D (6 bases). Trimming left V 5 bases short and J 4 bases short, with 18 bases between. This CDR3 has 15 amino acids. Per the germline V gene, CDR1 is SEHNR and CDR2 is FQNEAQ (reference sequence). In DNA, the CDR3 is TGTGCCAGCAGCCCAGCCGGACAGTGGCTTTACGAGCAGTACTTC. It translates to CASSPAGQWLYEQYF.

This chain uses TRBV27 with TRBJ2-2, with no clear D. The length of the CDR3 is 14 residues. Germline V gene sequence: CDR1 MNHEY, CDR2 SMNVEV (reference sequence). V dropped 6 bases and J dropped 6 bases, with 14 bases sitting between them. The CDR3 region is CASSPPGGPGELFF. The DNA for the CDR3 is TGTGCCAGCAGCCCACCGGGTGGTCCCGGGGAGCTGTTTTTT.

The chain has TRBV30 and TRBJ2-7; D remains unclear. CDR1 and CDR2 (germline): GTSNPN, SVGIG (reference sequence). Trimming pared 2 bases from V and 4 bases from J, leaving 9 bases between. The CDR3 has 12 amino acids. Written as DNA, the CDR3 is TGTGCCTGGAGTCCCAAATGGTACGAGCAGTACTTC. Protein sequence: CAWSPKWYEQYF.

The chain uses TRBV28 and TRBJ1-2, with a possible D match to TRBD1 (6 bases). Looked up from germline, CDR1 is MDHEN and CDR2 is SYDVKM. Trimming left V 6 bases short and J 8 bases short, with 16 bases between. This CDR3 is built from 13 residues. CDR3 DNA: TGTGCCAGCAGGATATCAGGGGTAGCGGGCTACACCTTC. This gives the protein CASRISGVAGYTF.

This clone appeared a single time. The same CDR3 is also encoded by other DNA sequences in this sample. The chain joins TRBV5-6 to TRBJ2-7, with D uncertain. Germline CDR1 and CDR2: SGHDT and YYEEEE. Trimming cost V 1 base and J 4 bases, with 6 bases left between them. The CDR3 sequence is 12 residues long. CDR3 loop: CASSLWAYEQYF. CDR3 sequence (DNA): TGTGCCAGCAGCTTGTGGGCTTACGAGCAGTACTTC.

With regard to this clone: At the DNA level, this CDR3 is encoded by other sequences in the same sample as well. The chain carries TRBV5-1 and TRBJ2-1, with 11 bases aligning to TRBD2. The trim removed 0 bases at V and 1 base at J, leaving 6 bases unmatched. This CDR3 has 18 amino acids. Germline CDR1 and CDR2: SGHRS and YFSETQ. The CDR3 region has the DNA TGCGCCAGCAGCTTGGTCGGTCTAGCGGGAGGATCCTACAATGAGCAGTTCTTC. It encodes CASSLVGLAGGSYNEQFF.

Note on this clone: The sample carries other DNA sequences with the same CDR3. V and J are TRBV18 and TRBJ1-2; the D is unclear. Looked up from germline, CDR1 is KGHSH and CDR2 is LQKENI. Trimming stripped 3 bases from V and 7 bases from J, with 6 bases between. The CDR3 loop spans 11 amino acids. The CDR3 is CASSPGVGYTF. The DNA of the CDR3 is TGTGCCAGCTCACCTGGTGTTGGCTACACCTTC.

The V and J genes are TRBV18 and TRBJ1-5; D is perhaps TRBD1 (5 bases). V was shortened by 1 base and J by 3 bases, with 10 bases between the two germline ends. The CDR3 consists of 15 residues. CDR1 and CDR2 from the germline V gene are KGHSH and LQKENI. The CDR3 here is CASSPLSGANQPQHF. CDR3 coding DNA: TGTGCCAGCTCACCACTCAGTGGGGCCAATCAGCCCCAGCATTTT.

V usage is TRBV5-1 and J usage is TRBJ2-7; D possibly corresponds to TRBD1 (6 bases). Trimming shortened V by 0 bases and J by 3 bases, and 10 bases separated the two germline ends. The CDR3 sequence is 14 residues long. Per the germline V gene, CDR1 is SGHRS and CDR2 is YFSETQ. CDR3 region: CASSLAGTLYEQYF. The CDR3 region has the DNA TGCGCCAGCAGCTTGGCAGGGACACTCTACGAGCAGTACTTC. The complete variable domain, with remaining parts taken from reference TRBV5-1 and TRBJ2-7, reads KAGVTQTPRYLIKTRGQQVTLSCSPISGHRSVSWYQQTPGQGLQFLFEYFSETQRNKGNFPGRFSGRQFSNSRSEMNVSTLELGDSALYLCASSLAGTLYEQYFGPGTRLTVT.

Note on this clone: This sample includes further DNA sequences coding for the same CDR3. The chain uses TRBV15 and TRBJ2-2, with TRBD1 identical over 9 bases. The J segment lost 5 bases and the V segment lost 1 base, leaving 2 bases of the junction unmatched. CDR3 size: 15 residues. In germline, CDR1 is LNHNV, CDR2 YYDKDF (reference sequence). The CDR3 region is CATSRGGQGTGELFF. CDR3 coding DNA: TGTGCCACCAGCAGAGGTGGACAGGGGACCGGGGAGCTGTTTTTT. The entire variable domain, with the rest obtained from reference TRBV15 and TRBJ2-2, is as follows: DAMVIQNPRYQVTQFGKPVTLSCSQTLNHNVMYWYQQKSSQAPKLLFHYYDKDFNNEADTPDNFQSRRPNTSFCFLDIRSPGLGDTAMYLCATSRGGQGTGELFFGEGSRLTVL.